Below, 21 T cell receptor beta chains from the same sample are listed, as sequenced in a study of blood T cell repertoires in COVID-19. Only in-frame clones appear in the TCRdb table, and some are missing; sequencing was by immunoSEQ multiplex PCR. The sample includes 110,000 or so clones, roughly 90% of them seen just once. The source material was peripheral blood. The receptor set was obtained from an older man who had recovered from COVID-19.

The V call is TRBV7-9, the J call TRBJ1-4; the match to TRBD1 covers 9 bases. Trimming took 5 bases from V and 8 from J; bases not matched to a gene: 9. Germline-derived CDR1 and CDR2 are SEHNR and FQNEAQ (reference sequence). There are 15 residues in the CDR3. The CDR3 here is CASSPGTGSSEKLFF. CDR3 DNA sequence: TGTGCCAGCAGCCCAGGGACAGGGTCGTCGGAAAAACTGTTTTTT.

V usage is TRBV2 and J usage is TRBJ2-3; 11 bases match TRBD2. This CDR3 has 15 residues. V shed 11 bases and J 6 bases; nucleotides not matched to a gene: 13. The germline gives CDR1 SNHLY, CDR2 FYNNEI. CDR3 sequence: CAFPGGTSGSDTQYF. CDR3 DNA: TGTGCCTTTCCCGGGGGTACTAGCGGGAGTGATACGCAGTATTTT.

This chain connects TRBV28 to TRBJ2-2; 12 nucleotides agree with TRBD2. The ends lost 4 bases at V and 4 bases at J; junction bases unmatched: 13. The CDR3 extends over 19 amino acids. Germline CDR1 is MDHEN and CDR2 is SYDVKM. The CDR3 region has the DNA TGTGCCAGCAGTTCTCCCGGCTTTCGACTAGCGGGAGCCACCGGGGAGCTGTTTTTT. Translating gives CASSSPGFRLAGATGELFF.

The chain employs TRBV6-1 and TRBJ2-7; 9 nucleotides agree with TRBD2. The ends lost 0 bases at V and 3 bases at J; junction bases unmatched: 9. Germline V gene sequence: CDR1 MNHNS, CDR2 SASEGT. CDR3 length: 17 amino acids. This CDR3 reads CASSEALRVAGDYEQYF. The CDR3 nucleotides are TGTGCCAGCAGTGAAGCGCTTCGGGTAGCGGGGGACTACGAGCAGTACTTC.

The count of this clone is one. The chain employs TRBV11-2 and TRBJ2-1; 7 bases are a match to TRBD2. CDR3 length: 14 residues. V shed 5 bases, J shed 6 bases, and the junction held 7 bases outside the gene matches. Germline assignment: CDR1 SGHAT and CDR2 FQNNGV. The CDR3 reads CASSLSGLSNEQFF. The CDR3 DNA follows: TGTGCCAGCAGCCTTAGCGGGCTCTCCAATGAGCAGTTCTTC.

J is TRBJ1-5 and V is TRBV19; 9 nucleotides match TRBD1. V lost 5 bases, J lost 11 bases, and 13 bases stayed unmatched. The V gene's germline CDR1 is LNHDA and CDR2 SQIVND (reference sequence). The CDR3 length is 15 residues. The CDR3 sequence is CASSFPRQGVWAQHF. CDR3 nucleotides: TGTGCCAGTAGTTTCCCTAGACAGGGGGTTTGGGCCCAGCATTTT.

The chain uses TRBV2 and TRBJ2-1, with 11 bases aligning to TRBD2. With V trimmed by 6 bases and J by 8 bases, 9 bases remained unmatched. This CDR3 is built from 15 residues. Germline-derived CDR1 and CDR2 are SNHLY and FYNNEI. CDR3 region: CASRTGLADVDEQFF. CDR3 nucleotides: TGTGCCAGCAGGACGGGACTAGCGGATGTAGATGAGCAGTTCTTC.

The rearrangement joins TRBV7-9 to TRBJ2-4; maybe TRBD2 (6 bases). V was cut by 2 bases and J by 1 base, with 12 bases left in between. Germline-derived CDR1 and CDR2 are SEHNR and FQNEAQ (reference sequence). The CDR3 loop spans 16 amino acids. CDR3 bases: TGTGCCAGCAGCTTACTTGGGACTCCCGCCAAAAACATTCAGTACTTC. The encoded protein is CASSLLGTPAKNIQYF.

The chain combines TRBV15 with TRBJ2-1; no clear D gene. V was trimmed by 5 bases and J by 6 bases, leaving 11 bases between them. The CDR3 has 13 residues. In germline, CDR1 is LNHNV, CDR2 YYDKDF (reference sequence). The CDR3 sequence is CATSVFVGNEQFF. For the CDR3, the DNA is TGTGCCACCAGCGTCTTCGTCGGCAATGAGCAGTTCTTC.

The chain uses TRBV6-5 and TRBJ1-2; tentative D call: TRBD1 (5 bases). The CDR3 has 15 amino acids. The germline V gene encodes CDR1 MNHEY and CDR2 SVGAGI. V was trimmed by 6 bases and J by 5 bases, leaving 19 bases between them. The CDR3 DNA reads TGTGCCAGCAGGGCACAGGCCGCAACGACTTATGGCTACACCTTC. Amino acid sequence: CASRAQAATTYGYTF.

This chain joins TRBV6-5 and TRBJ2-1; 10 bases agree with TRBD2. V was clipped by 8 bases and J by 5 bases; unmatched bases: 9. Germline CDR1 reads MNHEY; CDR2 reads SVGAGI. This CDR3 has 15 residues. CDR3 nucleotides: TGTGCCAGCTGTAAGACTAGCGGGTTCCACAATGAGCAGTTCTTC. It yields the protein CASCKTSGFHNEQFF.

CDR3: CASSLRGLAAMNTDTQYF. DNA for the CDR3: TGCGCCAGCAGCTTGAGGGGTTTAGCGGCGATGAACACAGATACGCAGTATTTT. The genes are TRBV5-1 and TRBJ2-3, with D possibly matching TRBD2 (6 bases). This CDR3 is built from 18 residues. Germline V gene sequence: CDR1 SGHRS, CDR2 YFSETQ. V lost 1 base and J lost 2, with 20 bases in between.

The chain employs TRBV9 and TRBJ1-5; D ambiguous. The CDR3 has 14 residues. The germline V gene has CDR1 SGDLS and CDR2 YYNGEE. The V end lost 4 bases, the J end lost 0 bases, and 8 bases lay between the germline ends. The CDR3, as DNA: TGTGCCAGCAGCCCTCAGGCTAGCAATCAGCCCCAGCATTTT. Its translation is CASSPQASNQPQHF.

This clone occurred once. V gene TRBV3-1 (or the pseudogene TRBV3-2) combines with J gene TRBJ2-7, with 10 bases matching TRBD2. With V trimmed by 4 bases and J by 4 bases, 7 bases remained unmatched. Germline CDR1 reads LGHDT; CDR2 reads YNNKEL (reference sequence). The CDR3 spans 15 residues. The CDR3 here is CASSRQLAGDYEQYF. The CDR3 bases are TGTGCCAGCAGCCGGCAGCTAGCGGGAGATTACGAGCAGTACTTC.

The gene calls are TRBV5-4 and TRBJ1-4; tentative D call: TRBD1 (5 bases). Trimming took off 3 bases at V and 7 bases at J, with 16 bases between the two ends. Germline lookup yields CDR1 SGHNT and CDR2 YYREEE (reference sequence). The CDR3 is 15 residues long. CDR3 loop: CASSWTAGPSEKLFF. DNA of the CDR3: TGTGCCAGCAGCTGGACTGCGGGACCCTCTGAAAAACTGTTTTTT.

The chain has TRBV5-6 and TRBJ1-6; TRBD1 is a possible D gene (5 bases). Germline V gene lookup returns CDR1 SGHDT and CDR2 YYEEEE. With 4 bases removed from V and 10 bases from J, the gap between germline ends came to 18 bases. The CDR3 consists of 15 residues. CDR3 coding DNA: TGTGCCAGCAGCAAAACAGGCCTCTCACAGTCACCCCTCCACTTT. Translated, it gives CASSKTGLSQSPLHF.

The gene calls are TRBV28 and TRBJ1-4; TRBD1 matches at 10 bases. The ends lost 8 bases at V and 0 bases at J; junction bases unmatched: 12. The CDR3 is made up of 18 amino acids. The V gene's germline CDR1 is MDHEN and CDR2 SYDVKM. Written as DNA, the CDR3 is TGTGCCAGCCGGAAGCGGGACAGGGGCTTTGCAACTAATGAAAAACTGTTTTTT. This translates into CASRKRDRGFATNEKLFF.

This clone was seen once. The chain recombines TRBV2 with TRBJ2-2; tentative D call: TRBD2 (6 bases). Germline V gene data show CDR1 as SNHLY and CDR2 as FYNNEI. The V gene lost 8 bases and the J gene lost 5 bases, with 15 bases spanning the gap. There are 14 residues in the CDR3. The CDR3 sequence is CASLDGGGTGELFF. CDR3 DNA: TGTGCCAGCTTGGACGGAGGAGGGACCGGGGAGCTGTTTTTT.

V gene TRBV6-2 or TRBV6-3 combines with J gene TRBJ1-5, with D unresolved. Germline values: CDR1 MNHEY, CDR2 SVGEGT. CDR3 length equals 14 residues. V gave up 0 bases and J gave up 6 bases, with 9 bases separating them. The CDR3 DNA follows: TGTGCCAGCAGTTACTCCACGGGAAGTCAGCCCCAGCATTTT. It codes for CASSYSTGSQPQHF.

There are a few counts of this clone. The V and J genes are TRBV24-1 and TRBJ1-5, with TRBD1 as a possible D gene (5 bases). This CDR3 contains 12 residues. V lost 2 bases, J lost 10 bases, and 8 bases lay in between. CDR1 and CDR2 from the germline V gene are KGHDR and SFDVKD. The CDR3 loop is CATSDSDSPQHF. In DNA form, the CDR3 reads TGTGCCACCAGTGATTCCGACAGCCCCCAGCATTTT.

The chain employs TRBV2 and TRBJ1-2; 10 bases are shared with TRBD1. J was trimmed by 4 bases and V by 6 bases; bases with no gene match: 11. Germline V CDR1 and CDR2: SNHLY, FYNNEI. The CDR3 is made up of 16 amino acids. The DNA of the CDR3 is TGTGCCAGCAGCGGGGGGACAGGGGAGAAGGTCTATGGCTACACCTTC. Encoded protein: CASSGGTGEKVYGYTF. The full variable domain, in which reference TRBV2 and TRBJ1-2 provide the parts outside the CDR3, is EPEVTQTPSHQVTQMGQEVILRCVPISNHLYFYWYRQILGQKVEFLVSFYNNEISEKSEIFDDQFSVERPDGSNFTLKIRSTKLEDSAMYFCASSGGTGEKVYGYTFGSGTRLTVV.